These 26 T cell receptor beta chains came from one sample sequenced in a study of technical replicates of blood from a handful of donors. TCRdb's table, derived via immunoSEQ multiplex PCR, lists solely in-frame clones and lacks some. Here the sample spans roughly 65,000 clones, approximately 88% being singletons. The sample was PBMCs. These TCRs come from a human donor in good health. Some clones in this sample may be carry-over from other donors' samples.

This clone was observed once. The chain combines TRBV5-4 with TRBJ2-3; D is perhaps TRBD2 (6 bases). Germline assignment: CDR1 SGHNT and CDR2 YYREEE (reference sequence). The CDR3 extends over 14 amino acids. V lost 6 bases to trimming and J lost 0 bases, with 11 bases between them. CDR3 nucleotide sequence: TGTGCCAGCACCGGGACTGGTAGCACAGATACGCAGTATTTT. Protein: CASTGTGSTDTQYF.

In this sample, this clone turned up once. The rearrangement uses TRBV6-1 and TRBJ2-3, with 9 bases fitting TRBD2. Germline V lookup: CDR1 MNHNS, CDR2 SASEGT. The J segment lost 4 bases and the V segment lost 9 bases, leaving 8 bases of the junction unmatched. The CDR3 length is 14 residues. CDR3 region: CARQGSGGSDTQYF. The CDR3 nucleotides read TGTGCCAGACAAGGGAGCGGGGGGTCAGATACGCAGTATTTT.

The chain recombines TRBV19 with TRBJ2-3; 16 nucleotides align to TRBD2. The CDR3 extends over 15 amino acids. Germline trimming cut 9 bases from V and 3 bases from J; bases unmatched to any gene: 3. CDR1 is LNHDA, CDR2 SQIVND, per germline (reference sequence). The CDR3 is CASRGLAGGTDTQYF. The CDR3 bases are TGTGCCAGCCGGGGACTAGCGGGAGGGACAGATACGCAGTATTTT. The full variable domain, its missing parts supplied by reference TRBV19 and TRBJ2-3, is DGGITQSPKYLFRKEGQNVTLSCEQNLNHDAMYWYRQDPGQGLRLIYYSQIVNDFQKGDIAEGYSVSREKKESFPLTVTSAQKNPTAFYLCASRGLAGGTDTQYFGPGTRLTVL.

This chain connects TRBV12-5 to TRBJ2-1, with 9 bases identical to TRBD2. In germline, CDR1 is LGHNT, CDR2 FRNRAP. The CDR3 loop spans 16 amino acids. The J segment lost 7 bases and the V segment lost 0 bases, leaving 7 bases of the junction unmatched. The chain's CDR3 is CASGLVIAGGQNEQFF. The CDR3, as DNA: TGTGCTAGTGGTTTGGTAATCGCGGGAGGGCAAAATGAGCAGTTCTTC.

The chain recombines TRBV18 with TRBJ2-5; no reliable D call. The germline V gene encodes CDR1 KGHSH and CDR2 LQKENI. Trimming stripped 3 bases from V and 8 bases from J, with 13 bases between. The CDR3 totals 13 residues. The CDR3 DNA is TGTGCCAGCTCACCCACAGAACTGAAAACCCAGTACTTC. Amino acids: CASSPTELKTQYF.

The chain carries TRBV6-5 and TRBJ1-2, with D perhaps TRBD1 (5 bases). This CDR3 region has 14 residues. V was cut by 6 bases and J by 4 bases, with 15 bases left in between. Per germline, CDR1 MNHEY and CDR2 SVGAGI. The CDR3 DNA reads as TGTGCCAGCAGCCCGCCCCAGGGCGCCTATGGCTACACCTTC. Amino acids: CASSPPQGAYGYTF.

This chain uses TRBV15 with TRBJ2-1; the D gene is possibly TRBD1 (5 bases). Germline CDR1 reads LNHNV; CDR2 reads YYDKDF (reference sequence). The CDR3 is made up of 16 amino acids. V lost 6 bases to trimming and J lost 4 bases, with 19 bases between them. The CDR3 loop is CATRGNIDRVYNEQFF. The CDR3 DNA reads TGTGCCACCAGGGGAAATATCGACAGAGTATACAATGAGCAGTTCTTC.

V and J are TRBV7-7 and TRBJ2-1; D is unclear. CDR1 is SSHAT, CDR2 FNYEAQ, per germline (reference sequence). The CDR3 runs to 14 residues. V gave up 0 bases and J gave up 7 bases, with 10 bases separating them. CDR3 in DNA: TGTGCCAGCAGCTTAGCACTCCGGTCAAATGAGCAGTTCTTC. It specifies CASSLALRSNEQFF.

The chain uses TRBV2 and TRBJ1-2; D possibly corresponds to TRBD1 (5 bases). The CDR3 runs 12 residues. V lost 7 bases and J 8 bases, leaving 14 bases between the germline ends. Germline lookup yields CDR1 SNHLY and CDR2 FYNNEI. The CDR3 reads CASKVGVGGYTF. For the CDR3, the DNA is TGTGCCAGCAAAGTAGGGGTAGGCGGCTACACCTTC.

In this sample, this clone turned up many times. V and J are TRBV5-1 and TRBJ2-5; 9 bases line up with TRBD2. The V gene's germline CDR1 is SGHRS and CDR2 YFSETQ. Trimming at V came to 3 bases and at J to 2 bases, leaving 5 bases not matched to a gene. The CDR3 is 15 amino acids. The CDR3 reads CASSYYSGGQETQYF. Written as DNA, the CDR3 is TGCGCCAGCAGCTACTACAGCGGGGGGCAAGAGACCCAGTACTTC.

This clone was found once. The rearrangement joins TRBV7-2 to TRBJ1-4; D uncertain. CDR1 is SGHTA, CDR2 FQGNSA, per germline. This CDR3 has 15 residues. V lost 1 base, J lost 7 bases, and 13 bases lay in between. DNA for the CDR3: TGTGCCAGCAGCTTAGAGGTCATAACGGGTGAAAAACTGTTTTTT. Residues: CASSLEVITGEKLFF.

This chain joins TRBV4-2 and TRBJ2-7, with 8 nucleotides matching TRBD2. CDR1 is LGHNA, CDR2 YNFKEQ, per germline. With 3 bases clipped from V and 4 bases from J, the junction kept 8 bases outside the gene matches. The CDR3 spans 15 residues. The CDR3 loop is CASSHVTGGGYEQYF. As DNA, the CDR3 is TGTGCCAGCAGCCATGTAACGGGAGGGGGTTACGAGCAGTACTTC.

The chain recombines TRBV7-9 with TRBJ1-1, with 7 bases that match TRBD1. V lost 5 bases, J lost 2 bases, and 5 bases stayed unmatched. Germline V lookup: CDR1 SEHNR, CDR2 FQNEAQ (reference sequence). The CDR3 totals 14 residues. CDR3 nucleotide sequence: TGTGCCAGCAGCCCGGGACAGAGAAACACTGAAGCTTTCTTT. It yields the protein CASSPGQRNTEAFF. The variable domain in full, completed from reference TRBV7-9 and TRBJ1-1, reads DTGVSQNPRHKITKRGQNVTFRCDPISEHNRLYWYRQTLGQGPEFLTYFQNEAQLEKSRLLSDRFSAERPKGSFSTLEIQRTEQGDSAMYLCASSPGQRNTEAFFGQGTRLTVV.

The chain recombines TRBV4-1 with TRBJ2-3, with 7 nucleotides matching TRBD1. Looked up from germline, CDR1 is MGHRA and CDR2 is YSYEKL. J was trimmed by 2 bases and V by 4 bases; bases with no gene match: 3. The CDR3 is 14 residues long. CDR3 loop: CASSPDRFTDTQYF. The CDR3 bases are TGCGCCAGCAGCCCGGACAGGTTCACAGATACGCAGTATTTT.

CDR3 loop: CASSRVAGNSGNTIYF. CDR3 in DNA: TGTGCCAGTAGCAGGGTGGCGGGGAACTCTGGAAACACCATATATTTT. J is TRBJ1-3 and V is TRBV19; TRBD1 might be the D (5 bases). Trimming cost V 6 bases and J 0 bases, with 15 bases left between them. The CDR3 covers 16 residues. Germline values: CDR1 LNHDA, CDR2 SQIVND (reference sequence).

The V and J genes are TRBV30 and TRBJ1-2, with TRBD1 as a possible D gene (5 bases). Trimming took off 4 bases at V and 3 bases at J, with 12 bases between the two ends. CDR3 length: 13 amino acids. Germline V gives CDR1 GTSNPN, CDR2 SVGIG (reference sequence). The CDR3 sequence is CAWTRGGDYGYTF. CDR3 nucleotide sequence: TGTGCCTGGACCCGGGGGGGGGACTATGGCTACACCTTC.

The CDR3 is CSVDASGRRNEQFF. For the CDR3, the DNA is TGCAGCGTTGATGCTAGCGGGAGACGTAATGAGCAGTTCTTC. The chain has TRBV29-1 and TRBJ2-1; 10 bases are shared with TRBD2. The CDR3 extends over 14 amino acids. The V segment lost 3 bases and the J segment 7 bases; nucleotides outside the gene matches: 6. CDR1 SQVTM and CDR2 ANQGSEA come from the germline V gene.

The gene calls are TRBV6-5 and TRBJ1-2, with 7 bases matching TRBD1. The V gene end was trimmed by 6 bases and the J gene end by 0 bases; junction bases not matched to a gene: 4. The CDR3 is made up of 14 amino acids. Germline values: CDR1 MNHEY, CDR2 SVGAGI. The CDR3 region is CASRSGQSNYGYTF. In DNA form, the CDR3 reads TGTGCCAGCAGGTCGGGACAGTCTAACTATGGCTACACCTTC.

CDR3 region: CASSKGGGLSGVPLYSNQPQHF. Written as DNA, the CDR3 is TGTGCCAGCAGCAAAGGGGGGGGGCTCAGCGGGGTTCCCCTATATAGCAATCAGCCCCAGCATTTT. The gene calls are TRBV21-1 and TRBJ1-5. TRBV21-1 is annotated as a pseudogene. This CDR3 is 22 amino acids long.

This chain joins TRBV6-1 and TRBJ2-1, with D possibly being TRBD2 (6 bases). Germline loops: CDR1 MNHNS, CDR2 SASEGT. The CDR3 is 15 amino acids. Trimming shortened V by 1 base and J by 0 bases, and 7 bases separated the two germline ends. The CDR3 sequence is CASSEGGGSYNEQFF. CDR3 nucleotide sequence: TGTGCCAGCAGTGAAGGGGGAGGCTCCTACAATGAGCAGTTCTTC.

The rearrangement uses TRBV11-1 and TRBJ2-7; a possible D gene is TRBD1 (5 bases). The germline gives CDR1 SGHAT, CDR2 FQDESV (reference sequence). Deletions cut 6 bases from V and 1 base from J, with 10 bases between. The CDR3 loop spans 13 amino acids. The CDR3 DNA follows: TGTGCCAGCAGTAAACAGGAATCCTACGAGCAGTACTTC. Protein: CASSKQESYEQYF.

CDR3 coding DNA: TGTGCCAGCAGCCCTATCCGTAGCGGGAGGGACAATGAGCAGTTCTTC. Translated, it gives CASSPIRSGRDNEQFF. The V gene is TRBV7-9, the J gene TRBJ2-1, with 11 positions matching TRBD2. V dropped 5 bases and J dropped 5; count of bases not matched to a gene: 8. Germline V gives CDR1 SEHNR, CDR2 FQNEAQ (reference sequence). The CDR3 loop spans 16 amino acids.

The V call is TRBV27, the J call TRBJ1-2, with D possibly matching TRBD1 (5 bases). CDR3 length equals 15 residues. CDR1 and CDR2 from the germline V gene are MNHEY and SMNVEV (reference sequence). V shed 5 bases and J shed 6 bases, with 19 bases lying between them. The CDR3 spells CASSTNGAGSNGYTF. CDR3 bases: TGTGCCAGCAGTACTAACGGTGCAGGGTCCAATGGCTACACCTTC.

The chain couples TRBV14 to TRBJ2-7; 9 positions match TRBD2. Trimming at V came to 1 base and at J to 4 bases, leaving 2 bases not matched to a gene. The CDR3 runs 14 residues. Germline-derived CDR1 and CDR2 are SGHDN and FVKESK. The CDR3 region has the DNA TGTGCCAGCAGCCAAGGACTAGCGGTTTACGAGCAGTACTTC. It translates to CASSQGLAVYEQYF.

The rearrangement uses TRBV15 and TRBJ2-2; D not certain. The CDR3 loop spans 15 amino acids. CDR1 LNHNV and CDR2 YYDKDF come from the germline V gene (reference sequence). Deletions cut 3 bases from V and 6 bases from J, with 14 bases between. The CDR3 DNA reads TGTGCCACCAGCAGTTTTACAGTATGGGCCGGGGAGCTGTTTTTT. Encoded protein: CATSSFTVWAGELFF.

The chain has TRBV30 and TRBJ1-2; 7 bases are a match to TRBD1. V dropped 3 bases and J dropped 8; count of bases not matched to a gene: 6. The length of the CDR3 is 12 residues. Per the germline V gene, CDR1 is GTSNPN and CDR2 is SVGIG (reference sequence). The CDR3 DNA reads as TGTGCCTGGAGGGGAGACAGGGAAGGCTACACCTTC. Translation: CAWRGDREGYTF.